The source of this T cell receptor (beta chain) is a study of blood T cells in healthy people across ages. Sample-barcoded 5' priming and a J-beta primer mix drove a second PCR of 7 to 11 cycles. TCRdb called the 5' RACE reads again in MiXCR, with one record for every CDR3 protein. The repertoire holds about 1.4 million distinct CDR3 sequences, with approximately 59% as singletons. This CDR3 region has 16 residues. V lost 5 bases and J lost 0; bases outside the gene matches: 6. CDR1 is SEHNR and CDR2 is FQNEAQ in the germline V gene (reference sequence). The material sequenced was blood. The V call is TRBV7-9, the J call TRBJ2-7; 11 bases map to TRBD2. The sequence was collected from a man younger than 30 in good health. CDR3 in amino acids: CASSLTSGISSYEQYF. CDR3 sequence (DNA): TGTGCCAGCAGCCTGACTAGCGGGATCTCCTCCTACGAGCAGTACTTC.